This T cell receptor beta chain was sequenced for a study of T cell responses to AZD1222 COVID-19 vaccine. The table came from immunoSEQ multiplex PCR; TCRdb's copy has only in-frame clones and leaves some out. This table holds about 120,000 clones, 75% to 95% found once. Study-wide results and limits: The breadth and depth of Spike-specific TCRs increased once two AZD1222 doses had been given. The reported proportion of spike-specific TCRs targeting unmutated variant regions was nearly half. Repertoires were obtained only post-peak T cell response.

As to this clone: Its antigen is not known.

Germline V gene sequence: CDR1 PRHDT, CDR2 FYEKMQ (reference sequence). There are 14 residues in the CDR3. Trimming stripped 1 base from V and 4 bases from J, with 7 bases between. This material consisted of peripheral blood, taken on day 0 of AZD1222 vaccination. This clonotype originated in an adult in good health. The gene calls are TRBV13 and TRBJ2-2, with D uncertain. This chain's CDR3 is CASSLATFTGELFF. CDR3 nucleotides: TGTGCCAGCAGCTTAGCTACATTCACCGGGGAGCTGTTTTTT.